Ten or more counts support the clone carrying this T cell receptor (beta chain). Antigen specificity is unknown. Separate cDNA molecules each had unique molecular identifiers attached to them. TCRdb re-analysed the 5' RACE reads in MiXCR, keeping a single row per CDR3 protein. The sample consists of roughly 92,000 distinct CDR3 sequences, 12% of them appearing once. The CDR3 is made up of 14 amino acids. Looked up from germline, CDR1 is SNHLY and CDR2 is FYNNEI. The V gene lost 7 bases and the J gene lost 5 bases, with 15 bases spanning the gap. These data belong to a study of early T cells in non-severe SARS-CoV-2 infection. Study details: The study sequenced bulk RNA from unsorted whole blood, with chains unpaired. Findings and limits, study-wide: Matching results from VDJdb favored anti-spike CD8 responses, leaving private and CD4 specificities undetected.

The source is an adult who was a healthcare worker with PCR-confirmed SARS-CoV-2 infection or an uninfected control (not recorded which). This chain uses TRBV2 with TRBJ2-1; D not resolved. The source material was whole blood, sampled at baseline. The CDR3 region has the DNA TGTGCCAGCAACCGACCCATACCCGACAATGAGCAGTTCTTC. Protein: CASNRPIPDNEQFF. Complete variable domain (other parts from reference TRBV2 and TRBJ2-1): EPEVTQTPSHQVTQMGQEVILRCVPISNHLYFYWYRQILGQKVEFLVSFYNNEISEKSEIFDDQFSVERPDGSNFTLKIRSTKLEDSAMYFCASNRPIPDNEQFFGPGTRLTVL.